Below, one T cell receptor beta chain is given with its context. Antigen specificity is unknown. This sample stems from a study of T cell responses to AZD1222 COVID-19 vaccine. Germline V CDR1 and CDR2: SGHNT, YENEEA. The V and J ends lost 3 bases and 7 bases, in that order; junction bases with no gene match: 4. This CDR3 region has 14 residues. Whole-study findings and limits: Close to half of spike-specific TCRs reportedly recognize unmutated variant regions. AZD1222 recipients seropositive at baseline numbered only six.

TCRdb's table, derived via immunoSEQ multiplex PCR, lists solely in-frame clones and lacks some. Here the sample spans over 55,000 clones, 60% to 85% being singletons. The chain is built from TRBV11-3 and TRBJ2-2; 8 bases line up with TRBD1. The sample here was peripheral blood, taken 28 days after the second AZD1222 dose. The source is an adult who received the AZD1222 COVID-19 vaccine. CDR3 protein: CASSFATGGGELFF. CDR3 DNA sequence: TGTGCCAGCAGCTTCGCCACAGGGGGCGGGGAGCTGTTTTTT.